This is a list of T cell receptor beta chains from one sample in a study of cytomegalovirus exposure and HLA in healthy donors. Clones were sequenced by immunoSEQ multiplex PCR, and TCRdb holds only the in-frame ones, with some missing. Seen here are roughly 200,000 clones, roughly 78% observed once, and the top ten hold 4% to 4.5%. Sample: PBMCs. The receptors come from a woman in her 30s in good health and CMV-seropositive. Each CDR3 is given with its conserved first and last residue. The D gene is left open where the match is weak. Clone size, where shown, is once, few, many, or a class for clones that have expanded.

j_gene | v_gene | abundance | d_gene | CDR3aa | CDR3nt
TRBJ2-1 | TRBV4-3 | NA | TRBD2 | CASSPHSAGATPNEQFF | TGCGCCAGCAGCCCTCACTCAGCGGGAGCCACCCCCAATGAGCAGTTCTTC
TRBJ1-2 | TRBV6-5 | NA | NA | CATSRTANYGYTF | TGTGCCACCTCGCGTACTGCTAACTATGGCTACACCTTC
TRBJ1-2 | TRBV9 | few | NA | CASSARTGIYGYTF | TGTGCCAGCAGCGCCAGAACAGGGATCTATGGCTACACCTTC
TRBJ2-4 | TRBV11-2 | NA | TRBD2 | CASSLDSGRMDIQYF | TGTGCCAGCAGCTTAGATAGCGGGAGGATGGACATTCAGTACTTC
TRBJ2-6 | TRBV4-3 | NA | TRBD1 | CASSQETVAQGILSGANVLTF | TGCGCCAGCAGCCAAGAAACTGTAGCACAGGGGATCCTCTCTGGGGCCAACGTCCTGACTTTC
TRBJ2-7 | TRBV4-2 | NA | NA | CASSLVGRTFSYEQYF | TGTGCCAGCAGCCTAGTGGGTCGGACTTTCTCCTACGAGCAGTACTTC
TRBJ1-4 | TRBV5-6 | NA | NA | CASSLGGDEKLFF | TGTGCCAGCAGCTTGGGGGGGGATGAAAAACTGTTTTTT
TRBJ1-6 | TRBV6-5 | NA | TRBD1 | CASSTGAGGYSPLHF | TGTGCCAGCAGTACGGGGGCAGGGGGTTATTCACCCCTCCACTTT
TRBJ2-2 | TRBV4-3 | NA | TRBD2 | CASSQEPSGGGSGELFF | TGCGCCAGCAGCCAAGAGCCTAGCGGGGGGGGCTCCGGGGAGCTGTTTTTT
TRBJ2-2 | TRBV10-2 | NA | TRBD1 | CASSAGQGATGELFF | TGCGCCAGCAGTGCTGGACAGGGAGCCACCGGGGAGCTGTTTTTT
TRBJ1-1 | TRBV2 | NA | NA | CASNRQGYTEAFF | TGTGCCAGCAATCGTCAGGGATACACTGAAGCTTTCTTT
TRBJ2-7 | TRBV6-1 | NA | TRBD1 | CASRQGAKYEQYF | TGTGCCAGCAGACAGGGGGCGAAATACGAGCAGTACTTC
TRBJ1-2 | TRBV6-6 | few | NA | CASAPWKLANYGYTF | TGTGCCAGCGCCCCGTGGAAACTAGCTAACTATGGCTACACCTTC
TRBJ2-1 | TRBV6-5 | NA | TRBD1 | CAAWDRESEQFF | TGTGCCGCCTGGGACAGGGAGAGTGAGCAGTTCTTC
TRBJ1-6 | TRBV6-5 | NA | NA | CASSYSPSPSSPLHF | TGTGCCAGCAGTTACTCCCCCTCTCCGTCCTCACCCCTCCACTTT
TRBJ2-5 | TRBV7-9 | NA | TRBD2 | CASSPRGGYETQYF | TGTGCCAGCAGCCCCCGGGGAGGGTACGAGACCCAGTACTTC
TRBJ1-2 | TRBV2 | NA | NA | CVRRGVDYGYTF | TGTGTCAGGCGGGGGGTAGACTATGGCTACACCTTC
TRBJ1-1 | TRBV19 | NA | NA | CASSTVPQLMNTEAFF | TGTGCCAGTAGCACGGTCCCACAGTTAATGAACACTGAAGCTTTCTTT
TRBJ1-5 | TRBV4-1 | NA | TRBD1 | CASSQGGQGVGSNQPQHF | TGCGCCAGCAGCCAAGGGGGTCAGGGGGTGGGTAGCAATCAGCCCCAGCATTTT
TRBJ2-1 | TRBV9 | NA | NA | CASSAMSLPQGPLSYNEQFF | TGTGCCAGCAGCGCTATGTCGCTTCCTCAGGGCCCCCTCTCCTACAATGAGCAGTTCTTC